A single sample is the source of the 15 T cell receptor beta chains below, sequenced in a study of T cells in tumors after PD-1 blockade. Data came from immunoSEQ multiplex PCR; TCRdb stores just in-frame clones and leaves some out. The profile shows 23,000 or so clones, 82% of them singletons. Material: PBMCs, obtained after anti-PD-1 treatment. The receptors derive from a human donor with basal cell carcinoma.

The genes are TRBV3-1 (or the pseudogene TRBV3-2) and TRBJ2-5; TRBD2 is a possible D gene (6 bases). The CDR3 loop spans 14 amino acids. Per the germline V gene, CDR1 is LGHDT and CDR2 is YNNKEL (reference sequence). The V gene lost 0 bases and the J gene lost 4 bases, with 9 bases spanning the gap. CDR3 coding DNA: TGTGCCAGCAGCCAAGATCGGAGGGTAGAGACCCAGTACTTC. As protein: CASSQDRRVETQYF.

CDR3 loop: CASSRDRSTNEKLFF. Written as DNA, the CDR3 is TGTGCCAGTAGTCGGGACCGGTCAACTAATGAAAAACTGTTTTTT. The chain recombines TRBV19 with TRBJ1-4; D possibly corresponds to TRBD1 (5 bases). Germline V gene data show CDR1 as LNHDA and CDR2 as SQIVND (reference sequence). CDR3 size: 15 residues. V was clipped by 5 bases and J by 0 bases, with 10 bases between them.

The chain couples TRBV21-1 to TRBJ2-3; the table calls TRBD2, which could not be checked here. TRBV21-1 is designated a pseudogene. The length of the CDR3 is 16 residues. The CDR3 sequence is CASDPSGGAVTDTQYF. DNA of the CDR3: TGTGCCAGCGACCCTAGCGGGGGGGCTGTCACAGATACGCAGTATTTT.

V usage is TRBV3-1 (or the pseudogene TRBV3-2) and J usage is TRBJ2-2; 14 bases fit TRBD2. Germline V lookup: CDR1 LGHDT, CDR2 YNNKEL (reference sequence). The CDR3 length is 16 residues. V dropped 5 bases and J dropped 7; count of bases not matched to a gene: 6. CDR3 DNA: TGTGCCAGCAGCACCCGGACTAGCGGGGGGTTCGGGGAGCTGTTTTTT. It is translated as CASSTRTSGGFGELFF.

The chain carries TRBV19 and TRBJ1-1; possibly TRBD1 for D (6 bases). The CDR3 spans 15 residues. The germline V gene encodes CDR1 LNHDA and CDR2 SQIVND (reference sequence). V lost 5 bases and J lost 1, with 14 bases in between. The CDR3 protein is CASSGYRAENTEAFF. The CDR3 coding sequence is TGTGCCAGTAGTGGTTACAGGGCGGAGAACACTGAAGCTTTCTTT.

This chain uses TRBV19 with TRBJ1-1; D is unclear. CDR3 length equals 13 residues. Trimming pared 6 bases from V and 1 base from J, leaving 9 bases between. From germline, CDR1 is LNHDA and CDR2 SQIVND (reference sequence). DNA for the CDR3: TGTGCCAGTAGCCCTCGGCAGAACACTGAAGCTTTCTTT. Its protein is CASSPRQNTEAFF.

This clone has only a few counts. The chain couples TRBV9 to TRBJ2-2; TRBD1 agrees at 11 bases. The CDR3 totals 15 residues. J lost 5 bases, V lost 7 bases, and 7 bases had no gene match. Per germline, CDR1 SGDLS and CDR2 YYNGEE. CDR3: CASRTGGKETGELFF. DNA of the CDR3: TGTGCCAGCCGGACAGGGGGCAAAGAAACCGGGGAGCTGTTTTTT.

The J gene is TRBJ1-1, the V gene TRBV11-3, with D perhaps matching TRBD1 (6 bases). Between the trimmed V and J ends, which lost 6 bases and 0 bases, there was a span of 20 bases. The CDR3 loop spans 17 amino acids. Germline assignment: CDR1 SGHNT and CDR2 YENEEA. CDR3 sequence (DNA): TGTGCCAGCAGACCCGGCTCCGGGGGGCGCATGAACACTGAAGCTTTCTTT. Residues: CASRPGSGGRMNTEAFF.

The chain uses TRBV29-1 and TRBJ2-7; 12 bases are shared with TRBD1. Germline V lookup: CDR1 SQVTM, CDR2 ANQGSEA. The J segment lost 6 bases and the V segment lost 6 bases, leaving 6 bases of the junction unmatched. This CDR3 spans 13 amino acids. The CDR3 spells CSVTGTGGAEQYF. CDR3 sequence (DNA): TGCAGCGTAACCGGGACAGGGGGCGCCGAGCAGTACTTC.

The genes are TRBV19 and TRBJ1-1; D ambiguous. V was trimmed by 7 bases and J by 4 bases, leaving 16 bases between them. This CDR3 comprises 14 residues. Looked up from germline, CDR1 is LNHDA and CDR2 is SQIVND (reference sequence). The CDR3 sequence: CASIRLGSFTEAFF. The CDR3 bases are TGTGCCAGTATTCGGTTGGGGTCTTTCACTGAAGCTTTCTTT. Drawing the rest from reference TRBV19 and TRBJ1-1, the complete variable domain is DGGITQSPKYLFRKEGQNVTLSCEQNLNHDAMYWYRQDPGQGLRLIYYSQIVNDFQKGDIAEGYSVSREKKESFPLTVTSAQKNPTAFYLCASIRLGSFTEAFFGQGTRLTVV.

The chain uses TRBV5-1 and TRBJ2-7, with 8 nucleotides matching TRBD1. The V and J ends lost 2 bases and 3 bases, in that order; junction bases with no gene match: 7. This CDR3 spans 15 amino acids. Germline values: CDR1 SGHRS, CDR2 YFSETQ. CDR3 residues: CASSFQGAGNYEQYF. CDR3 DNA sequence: TGCGCCAGCAGCTTTCAGGGGGCCGGGAACTACGAGCAGTACTTC.

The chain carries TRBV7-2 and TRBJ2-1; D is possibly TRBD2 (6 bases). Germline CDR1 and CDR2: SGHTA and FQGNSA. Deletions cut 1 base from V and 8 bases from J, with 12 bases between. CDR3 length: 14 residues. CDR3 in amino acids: CASSLGLAFDEQFF. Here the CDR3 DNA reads TGTGCCAGCAGCTTAGGGCTAGCGTTCGATGAGCAGTTCTTC.

The CDR3 protein is CASRGLLGGGNQPQHF. The CDR3 nucleotides are TGTGCCAGCAGGGGCCTGTTAGGGGGGGGCAATCAGCCCCAGCATTTT. V and J are TRBV21-1 and TRBJ1-5. TRBV21-1 constitutes a pseudogene. This CDR3 comprises 16 residues.

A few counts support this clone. The chain's CDR3 is CASSVSGAEGYTF. The CDR3 DNA follows: TGTGCCAGCAGCGTCTCGGGGGCGGAAGGCTACACCTTC. The genes are TRBV3-1 (or the pseudogene TRBV3-2) and TRBJ1-2, with a possible D match to TRBD1 (6 bases). V dropped 5 bases and J dropped 8 bases, with 15 bases sitting between them. Germline-derived CDR1 and CDR2 are LGHDT and YNNKEL (reference sequence). The CDR3 runs to 13 residues.

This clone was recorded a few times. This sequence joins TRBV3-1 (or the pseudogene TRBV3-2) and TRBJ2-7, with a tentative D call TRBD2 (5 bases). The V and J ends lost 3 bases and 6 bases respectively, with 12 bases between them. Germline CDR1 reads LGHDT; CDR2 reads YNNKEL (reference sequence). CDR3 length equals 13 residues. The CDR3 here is CASSHELDTEQYF. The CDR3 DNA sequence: TGTGCCAGCAGCCACGAACTAGATACCGAGCAGTACTTC.